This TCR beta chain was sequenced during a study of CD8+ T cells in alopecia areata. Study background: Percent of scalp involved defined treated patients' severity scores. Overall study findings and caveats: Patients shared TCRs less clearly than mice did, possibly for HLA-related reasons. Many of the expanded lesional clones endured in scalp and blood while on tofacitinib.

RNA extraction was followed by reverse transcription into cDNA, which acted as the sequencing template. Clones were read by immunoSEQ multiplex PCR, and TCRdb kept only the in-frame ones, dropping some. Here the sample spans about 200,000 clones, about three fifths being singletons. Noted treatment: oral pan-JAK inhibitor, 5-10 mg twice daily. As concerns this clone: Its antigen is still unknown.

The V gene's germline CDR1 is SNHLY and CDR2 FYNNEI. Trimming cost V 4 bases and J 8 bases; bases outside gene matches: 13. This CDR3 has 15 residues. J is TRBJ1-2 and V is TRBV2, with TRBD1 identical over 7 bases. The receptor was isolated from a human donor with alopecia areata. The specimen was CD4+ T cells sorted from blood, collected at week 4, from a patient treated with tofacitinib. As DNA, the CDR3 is TGTGCCAGCAGTGCTAATGGACAGGCAGGGGAAGGCTACACCTTC. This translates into CASSANGQAGEGYTF.